This T cell receptor (beta chain) was sequenced in a study of blood T cell repertoires in COVID-19. Sequencing was performed with immunoSEQ multiplex PCR; in TCRdb, only in-frame clones are kept and a portion is missing. The sample holds approximately 90,000 clones, 85% seen once. Germline CDR1 reads LGHDT; CDR2 reads YNNKEL (reference sequence). Trimming at V came to 4 bases and at J to 3 bases, leaving 9 bases not matched to a gene. The CDR3 consists of 16 residues. The source is a man in his sixties with acute or convalescent COVID-19. This chain connects TRBV3-1 (or the pseudogene TRBV3-2) to TRBJ2-7; 10 bases line up with TRBD2. The sequencing input was peripheral blood. The CDR3, as DNA: TGTGCCAGCAGCCTTAAAGGACTAGCGGATATCTACGAGCAGTACTTC. Protein: CASSLKGLADIYEQYF.